This T cell receptor (beta chain) was captured in a study of blood T cell repertoires in COVID-19. Germline V lookup: CDR1 SGDLS, CDR2 YYNGEE. Unmatched junction bases numbered 1, after V lost 4 bases and J lost 1 base. There are 13 residues in the CDR3. Here immunoSEQ multiplex PCR was the method, and the copy in TCRdb shows in-frame clones only, minus some. The profile covers around 150,000 clones, with around nine tenths appearing a single time and about a sixth taken by the ten largest. The gene calls are TRBV9 and TRBJ1-1; 7 bases fit TRBD1. The sequenced sample consisted of peripheral blood. The TCR was taken from a man aged 55 to 69 with active or convalescent COVID-19. This CDR3 reads CASSRGQNTEAFF. CDR3 coding DNA: TGTGCCAGCAGCAGGGGGCAGAACACTGAAGCTTTCTTT.